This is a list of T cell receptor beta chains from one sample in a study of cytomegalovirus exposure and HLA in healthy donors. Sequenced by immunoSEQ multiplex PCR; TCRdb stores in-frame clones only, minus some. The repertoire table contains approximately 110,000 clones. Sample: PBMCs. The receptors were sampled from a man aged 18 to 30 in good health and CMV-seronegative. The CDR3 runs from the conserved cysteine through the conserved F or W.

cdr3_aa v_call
CSGTDGGYEKLFF TRBV29-1
CASSLWGQVDEKLFF TRBV5-1
CASSPRTGLNTEAFF TRBV6-1
CAWSVRGQGLMNTEAFF TRBV30
CASSLRSGLIVGNTEAFF TRBV7-2
CASSLSVRQSLQETQYF TRBV27
CASSRGQVATNEKLFF TRBV18
CASKPGTGGTDTQYF TRBV27
CASSLAAGKTYEQYF TRBV5-1
CASSYEGGVEQFF TRBV6-5
CASRLWRTEAFF TRBV6-6
CASSTRPLQGSTEAFF TRBV19
CASSLGAQGVQPQHF TRBV13
CASSLLEGAYTDTQYF TRBV11-2
CASRSSGGVYEQYF TRBV5-1
CASSLAVGQGHEQYF TRBV5-1
CASSLGGVSGKLFF TRBV28
CASTVSLAYPSYEQYF TRBV28
CASSVTSGGPAKNIQYF TRBV13
CASSSDGSSGNTIYF TRBV28
CASSGDGTGGSYTEAFF TRBV28
CASSLSGAEAFF TRBV7-2
CASSYYRGTNYGYTF TRBV27
CASSSTSSELTDTQYF TRBV5-1
CAIQADRMEANYGYTF TRBV7-9
CASSLRGGGTTYNSPLHF TRBV11-2
CASSTTGTSGRNEQFF TRBV19
CAWSVIENTEAFF TRBV30
CASSSGQGNTEAFF TRBV5-1
CASSYTGTTKVDEQYF TRBV6-5
CASSSSDRGLADEQFF TRBV7-9
CASSPTRGRTKDTQYF TRBV7-9